The present TCR beta chain was sequenced within a study of OX40 agonist ivuxolimab in advanced cancers. Regarding the complete study: Ivuxolimab was a fully human IgG2 agonistic monoclonal antibody targeting the costimulatory receptor OX40 (CD134). Intravenous ivuxolimab was administered to patients every 2 weeks at six dose levels: 0.01, 0.1, 0.3, 1.5, 3 and 10 mg/kg. Among the roughly 50 dose-escalation patients, 19 had hepatocellular carcinoma, approximately 15 melanoma, 9 renal cell carcinoma and 9 head and neck cancer. The dose-escalation cohort was 82.7% male with a mean age of approximately 60 years, ranging from roughly 20 to 80. Patients were allowed to have had prior anti-PD-1, anti-PD-L1 or anti-CTLA-4 therapy, and 30% to 40% of the dose-escalation patients had been treated with checkpoint inhibitors. Partial responses occurred in three dose-escalation patients: two with cutaneous melanoma and one with hepatocellular carcinoma. Peripheral TCRbeta sequencing aimed to test whether ivuxolimab altered TCR sequence diversity and caused clonal T-cell expansion. The paper covers the monotherapy dose-escalation part of the phase I ivuxolimab trial, which included N of about 56 patients. Broad study findings and their caveats: Low levels of normalized T-cell clonal expansion were also seen in some patients who did not respond. Clonal expansion of both CD4+ and CD8+ blood T cells was observed from baseline to week 6 at doses 0.1 to 3.0 mg/kg. In the 0.1-3.0 mg/kg groups, partial responders were among the patients with the lowest normalized peripheral clonal expansion, particularly in CD8+ T cells. After ivuxolimab, CD8+ T cells had more expanded clones than CD4+ T cells on average. The antigen specificity of the peripheral T cells that underwent clonal expansion was not determined.

Genomic DNA was extracted from sorted cells for sequencing of the TCRbeta CDR3 region. The immunoSEQ Assay was used to sequence the TCRbeta CDR3 regions. TCRdb took over this immuneACCESS table, retaining in-frame rearrangements with V and J assigned. Such tables are incomplete; in checked studies, under half of the missing clones stem from an unresolved V gene, and the remainder is unexplained. The sample table holds approximately 69,000 clones, of which about four fifths were seen once. The top ten hold approximately 8% of the sample. The CDR3 holds 15 amino acids from the cysteine to the phenylalanine. CDR3 DNA only is kept here, 45 bases in frame from base 1. Compared with germline, V lacks 6 bases and J lacks 8 bases; bases without a gene match: 12. CDR1 LNHDA and CDR2 SQIVND were looked up in the germline V gene (reference sequence). The trial excluded patients who had a history of autoimmune disease or were on systemic immunosuppression. Peripheral blood for TCR sequencing was drawn from every dose cohort at baseline, at cycle 4 day 1 and at cycle 7 day 1. The samples were drawn from a first-in-human, open-label, multicenter phase I dose-escalation trial of ivuxolimab. Adults with locally advanced or metastatic melanoma, renal cell carcinoma, hepatocellular carcinoma or head and neck squamous cell carcinoma were enrolled in the trial. Before TCR sequencing, CD4+ T cells and CD8+ T cells were sorted from peripheral blood as separate populations.

Comment on this clone: Its antigen remains unidentified. The sample holds no much larger clone one base away, and base qualities are not on file.

The receptor was derived from an adult with an advanced solid tumor such as melanoma, head and neck, liver or kidney cancer. The material was CD4+ or CD8+ T cells sorted from blood, obtained in a trial of the OX40 agonist ivuxolimab. The receptor chain draws on TRBV19 and TRBJ1-4; TRBD1 matches 7 bases in the middle. Read as DNA, the sequence is TGTGCCAGTAGCCGGACCGAGGGGACAGAGGAAAAACTGTTTTTT. It encodes CASSRTEGTEEKLFF.